Included here is one TCR beta chain sequence, with context. This sample is part of a study of blood T cell repertoires in COVID-19. As for the study in general: The United States, Italy and Spain were the sources of the acute and convalescent COVID-19 samples. Sample material is recorded as cDNA or gDNA derived from T cells, B-cell-depleted T cells, or PBMCs.

The V gene's germline CDR1 is MNHEY and CDR2 SVGAGI. The CDR3 consists of 13 residues. V was trimmed by 8 bases and J by 7 bases, leaving 15 bases between them. Original handling: From reference gene primer amplification, estimates of nucleated cell counts were derived. The repertoire was sequenced with immunoSEQ multiplex PCR; TCRdb's copy has only in-frame clones and lacks some. The DNA gave D and trimming, while V, J and clone size come from that table. The data contain about 300,000 clones, 85% to 90% of them singletons. Two consecutive negative NP/OP PCR tests, clearance, or resolved symptoms defined Cohort 3 recovery.

The genes are TRBV6-5 and TRBJ2-1; maybe TRBD1 (6 bases). The sequenced sample consisted of PBMCs or T cells enriched from blood (not recorded which). This sequence originates from a woman aged 18-29 years who had recovered from COVID-19. CDR3 nucleotide sequence: TGTGCCAGCCGCGACAGGTCGGGTAATGAGCAGTTCTTC. Encoded protein: CASRDRSGNEQFF.